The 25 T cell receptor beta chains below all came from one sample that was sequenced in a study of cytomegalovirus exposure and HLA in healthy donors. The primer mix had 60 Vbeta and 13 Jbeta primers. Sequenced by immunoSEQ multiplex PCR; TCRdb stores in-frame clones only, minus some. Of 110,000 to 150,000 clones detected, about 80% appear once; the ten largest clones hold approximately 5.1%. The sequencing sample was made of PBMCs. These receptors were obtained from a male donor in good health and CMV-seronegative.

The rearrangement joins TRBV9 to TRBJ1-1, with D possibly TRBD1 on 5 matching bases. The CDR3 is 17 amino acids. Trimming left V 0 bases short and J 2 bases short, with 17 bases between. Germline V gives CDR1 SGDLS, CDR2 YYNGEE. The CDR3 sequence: CASSVVPVGGGNTEAFF. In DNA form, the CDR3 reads TGTGCCAGCAGCGTAGTACCGGTCGGGGGGGGAAACACTGAAGCTTTCTTT.

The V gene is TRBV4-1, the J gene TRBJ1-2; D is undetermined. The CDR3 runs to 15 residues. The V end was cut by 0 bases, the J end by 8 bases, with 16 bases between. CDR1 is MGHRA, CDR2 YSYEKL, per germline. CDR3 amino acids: CASSQERGRIGGYTF. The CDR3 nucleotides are TGCGCCAGCAGCCAAGAACGGGGTCGTATCGGAGGCTACACCTTC.

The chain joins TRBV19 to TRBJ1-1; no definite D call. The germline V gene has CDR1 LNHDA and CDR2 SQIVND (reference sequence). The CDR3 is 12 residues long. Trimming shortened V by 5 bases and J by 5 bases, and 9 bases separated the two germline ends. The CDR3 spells CASSGGGTEAFF. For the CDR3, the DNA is TGTGCCAGTAGTGGTGGAGGTACTGAAGCTTTCTTT.

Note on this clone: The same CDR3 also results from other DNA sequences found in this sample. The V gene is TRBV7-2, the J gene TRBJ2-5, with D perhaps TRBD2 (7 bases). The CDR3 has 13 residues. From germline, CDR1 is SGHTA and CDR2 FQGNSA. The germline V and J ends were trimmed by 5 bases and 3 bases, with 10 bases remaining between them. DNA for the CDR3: TGTGCCAGCAGCAGGGGGGGGGAAGAGACCCAGTACTTC. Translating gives CASSRGGEETQYF.

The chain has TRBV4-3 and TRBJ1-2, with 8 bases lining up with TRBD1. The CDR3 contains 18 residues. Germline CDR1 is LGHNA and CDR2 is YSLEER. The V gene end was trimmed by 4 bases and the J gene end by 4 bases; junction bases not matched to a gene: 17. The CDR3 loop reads CASSLTVVSGGKTYGYTF. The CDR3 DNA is TGCGCCAGCAGCCTTACCGTGGTTTCAGGGGGCAAGACCTATGGCTACACCTTC.

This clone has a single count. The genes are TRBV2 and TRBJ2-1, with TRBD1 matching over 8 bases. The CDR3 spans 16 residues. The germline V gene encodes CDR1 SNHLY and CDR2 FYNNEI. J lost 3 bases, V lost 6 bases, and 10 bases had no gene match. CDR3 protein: CASSFERTGIYNEQFF. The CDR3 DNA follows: TGTGCCAGCAGCTTCGAAAGGACAGGGATCTACAATGAGCAGTTCTTC.

The CDR3 loop is CASSSRYGGSGDGYTF. CDR3 bases: TGTGCCAGCAGCTCGCGGTACGGGGGATCGGGCGATGGCTACACCTTC. V and J are TRBV11-2 and TRBJ1-2; D is possibly TRBD1 (5 bases). The length of the CDR3 is 16 residues. V was shortened by 4 bases and J by 6 bases, with 21 bases between the two germline ends. Germline-derived CDR1 and CDR2 are SGHAT and FQNNGV.

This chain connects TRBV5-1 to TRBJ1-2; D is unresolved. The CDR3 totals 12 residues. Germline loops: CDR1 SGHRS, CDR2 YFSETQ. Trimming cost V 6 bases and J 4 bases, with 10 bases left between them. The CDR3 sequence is CASTTEGYGYTF. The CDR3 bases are TGCGCCAGCACCACGGAGGGCTATGGCTACACCTTC.

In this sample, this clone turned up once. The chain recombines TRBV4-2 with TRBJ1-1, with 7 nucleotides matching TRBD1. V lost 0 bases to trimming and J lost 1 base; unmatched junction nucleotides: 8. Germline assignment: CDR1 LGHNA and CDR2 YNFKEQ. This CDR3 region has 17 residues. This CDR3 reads CASSQEERGGKNTEAFF. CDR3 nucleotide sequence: TGTGCCAGCAGCCAAGAAGAGCGAGGGGGCAAGAACACTGAAGCTTTCTTT.

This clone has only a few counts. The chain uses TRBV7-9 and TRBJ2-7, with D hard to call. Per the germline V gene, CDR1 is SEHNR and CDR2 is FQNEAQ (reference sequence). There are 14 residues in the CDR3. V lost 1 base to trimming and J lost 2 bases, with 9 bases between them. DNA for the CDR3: TGTGCCAGCAGCTTAGAACTTTATCCCTACGAGCAGTACTTC. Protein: CASSLELYPYEQYF.

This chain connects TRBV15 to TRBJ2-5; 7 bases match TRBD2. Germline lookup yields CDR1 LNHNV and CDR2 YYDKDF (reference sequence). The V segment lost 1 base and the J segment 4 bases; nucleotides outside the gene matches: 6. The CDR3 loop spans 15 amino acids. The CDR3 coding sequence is TGTGCCACCAGCAGAGTGCCGGGGGAGGGAGAGACCCAGTACTTC. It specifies CATSRVPGEGETQYF.

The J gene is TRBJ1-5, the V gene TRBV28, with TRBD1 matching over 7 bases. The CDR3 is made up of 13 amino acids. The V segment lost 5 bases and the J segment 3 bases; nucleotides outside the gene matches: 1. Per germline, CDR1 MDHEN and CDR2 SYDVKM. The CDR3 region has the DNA TGTGCCAGCAGTGGACAGGACAATCAGCCCCAGCATTTT. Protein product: CASSGQDNQPQHF.

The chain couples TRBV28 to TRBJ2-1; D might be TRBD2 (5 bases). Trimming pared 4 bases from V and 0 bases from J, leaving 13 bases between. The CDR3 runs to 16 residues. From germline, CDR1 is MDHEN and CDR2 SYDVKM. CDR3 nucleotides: TGTGCCAGCAGTTCCCTCCTGGGGAGCTCCTACAATGAGCAGTTCTTC. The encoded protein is CASSSLLGSSYNEQFF. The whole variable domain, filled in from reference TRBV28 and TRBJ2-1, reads DVKVTQSSRYLVKRTGEKVFLECVQDMDHENMFWYRQDPGLGLRLIYFSYDVKMKEKGDIPEGYSVSREKKERFSLILESASTNQTSMYLCASSSLLGSSYNEQFFGPGTRLTVL.

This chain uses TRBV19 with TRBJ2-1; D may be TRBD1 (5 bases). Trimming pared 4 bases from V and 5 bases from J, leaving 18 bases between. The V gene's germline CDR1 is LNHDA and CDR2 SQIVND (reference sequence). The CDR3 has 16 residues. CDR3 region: CASSTTPTTVNNEQFF. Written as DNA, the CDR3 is TGTGCCAGTAGTACCACGCCTACGACAGTAAACAATGAGCAGTTCTTC.

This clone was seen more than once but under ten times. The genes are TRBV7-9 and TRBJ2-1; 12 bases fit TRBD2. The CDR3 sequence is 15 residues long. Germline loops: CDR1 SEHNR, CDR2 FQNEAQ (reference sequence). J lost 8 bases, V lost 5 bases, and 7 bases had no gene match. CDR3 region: CASSAGLAGIDEQFF. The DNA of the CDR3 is TGTGCCAGCAGCGCAGGACTAGCGGGGATTGATGAGCAGTTCTTC.

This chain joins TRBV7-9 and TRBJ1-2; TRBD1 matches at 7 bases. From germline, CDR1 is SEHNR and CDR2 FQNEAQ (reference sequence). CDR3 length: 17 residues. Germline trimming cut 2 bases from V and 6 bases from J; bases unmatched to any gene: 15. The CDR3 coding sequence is TGTGCCAGCAGCTTAACTAGCGGGAAGGGGGCCAACAATGGCTACACCTTC. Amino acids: CASSLTSGKGANNGYTF.

CDR3 region: CASRLVGIGNTIYF. For the CDR3, the DNA is TGTGCCAGCAGGCTAGTCGGAATTGGAAACACCATATATTTT. V is TRBV27 and J is TRBJ1-3; D not resolved. CDR1 is MNHEY, CDR2 SMNVEV, per germline (reference sequence). The V end was cut by 6 bases, the J end by 3 bases, with 12 bases between. This CDR3 region has 14 residues.

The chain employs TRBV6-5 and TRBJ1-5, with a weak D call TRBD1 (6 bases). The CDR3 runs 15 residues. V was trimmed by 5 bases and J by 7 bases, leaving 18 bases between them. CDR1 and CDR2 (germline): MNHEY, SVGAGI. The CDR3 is CASSMTGRLGQPQHF. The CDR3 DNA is TGTGCCAGCAGTATGACAGGTCGTCTGGGACAGCCCCAGCATTTT.

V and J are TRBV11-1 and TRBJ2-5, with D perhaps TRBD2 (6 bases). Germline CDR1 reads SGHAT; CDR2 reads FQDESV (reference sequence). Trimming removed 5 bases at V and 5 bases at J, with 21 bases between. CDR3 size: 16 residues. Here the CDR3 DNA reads TGTGCCAGCAGCCCTTTCGGCGGGGCTCGGACGGAGACCCAGTACTTC. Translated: CASSPFGGARTETQYF.

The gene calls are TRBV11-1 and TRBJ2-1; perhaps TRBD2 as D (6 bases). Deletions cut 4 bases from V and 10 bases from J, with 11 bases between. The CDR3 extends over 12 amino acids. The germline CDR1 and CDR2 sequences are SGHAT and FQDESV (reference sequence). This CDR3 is CASSSLAREQFF. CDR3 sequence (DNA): TGTGCCAGCAGCTCGCTAGCGCGAGAGCAGTTCTTC.

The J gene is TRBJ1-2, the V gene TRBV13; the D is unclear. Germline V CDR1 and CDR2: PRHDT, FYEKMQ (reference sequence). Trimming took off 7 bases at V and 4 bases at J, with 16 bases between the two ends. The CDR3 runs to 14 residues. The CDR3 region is CASTRSRVGYGYTF. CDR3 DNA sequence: TGTGCCAGCACCAGATCGAGGGTAGGCTATGGCTACACCTTC.

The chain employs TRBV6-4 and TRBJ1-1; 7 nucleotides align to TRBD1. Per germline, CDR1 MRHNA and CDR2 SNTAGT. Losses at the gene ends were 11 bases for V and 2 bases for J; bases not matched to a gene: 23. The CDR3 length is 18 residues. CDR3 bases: TGTGCCCGACCTCAACGCGACAGGGTTTTTGGGAGAAACACTGAAGCTTTCTTT. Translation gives CARPQRDRVFGRNTEAFF.

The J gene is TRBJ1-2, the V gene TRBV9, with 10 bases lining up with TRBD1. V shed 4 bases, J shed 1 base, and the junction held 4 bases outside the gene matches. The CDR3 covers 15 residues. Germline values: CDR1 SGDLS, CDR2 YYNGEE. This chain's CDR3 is CASSLRDRGNYGYTF. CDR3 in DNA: TGTGCCAGCAGCCTCCGGGACAGGGGTAACTATGGCTACACCTTC.

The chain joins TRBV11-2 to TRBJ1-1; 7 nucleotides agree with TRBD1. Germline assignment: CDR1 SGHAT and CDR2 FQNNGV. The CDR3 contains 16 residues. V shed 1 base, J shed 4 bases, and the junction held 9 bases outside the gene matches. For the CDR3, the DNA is TGTGCCAGCAGCTTAGGTAGGGGGCGGTTGGGCACTGAAGCTTTCTTT. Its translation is CASSLGRGRLGTEAFF.

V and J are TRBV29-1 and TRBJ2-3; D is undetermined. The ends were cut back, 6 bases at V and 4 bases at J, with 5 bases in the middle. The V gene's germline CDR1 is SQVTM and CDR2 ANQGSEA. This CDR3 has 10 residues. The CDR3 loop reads CSVGPDTQYF. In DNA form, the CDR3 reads TGCAGCGTGGGCCCAGATACGCAGTATTTT.